The text below deals with one T cell receptor (beta chain). Its antigen is not known. V was shortened by 0 bases and J by 0 bases, with 7 bases between the two germline ends. The CDR3 loop spans 15 amino acids. Per the germline V gene, CDR1 is SGDLS and CDR2 is YYNGEE. These data belong to a study of regulatory T cells in long-lasting Graves disease. Study background: The study counted Graves' disease as persistent given over 5 years of antithyroid drugs and positive TSH receptor antibodies. Overall study findings and caveats: Persistent patients had a count of shared public clonotypes (about 2,500) that exceeded that of new patients (around 970). Newly diagnosed disease favored TRBV20-1 and TRBJ2-1 over persistent disease.

The TCR beta library used iRepertoire HTBI primers with Arm-PCR amplification of CDR3. Original processing notes: Samples revealed approximately 60 TRBV and over twelve TRBJ segments. TCRdb fed the multiplex PCR reads into MiXCR, producing one record per CDR3 protein. V and J calls and clone size were set by TCRdb, not the authors. Of some 280,000 distinct CDR3 sequences listed, more than 20% were seen once; the top ten hold around three fifths. The sample's time point: persistent/refractory GD, antithyroid drugs over 5 years with positive TRAb. After RNA was extracted from PBMCs, the TCR library was made from it.

The chain is built from TRBV9 and TRBJ1-5, with unresolved D. This TCR came from a female donor with Graves disease. This specimen was peripheral blood mononuclear cells (PBMCs), taken when the disease was refractory, from a patient treated with antithyroid drugs. CDR3 sequence reads: CASSVGPDSNQPQHF. Here the CDR3 DNA reads TGTGCCAGCAGCGTAGGGCCGGATAGCAATCAGCCCCAGCATTTT.